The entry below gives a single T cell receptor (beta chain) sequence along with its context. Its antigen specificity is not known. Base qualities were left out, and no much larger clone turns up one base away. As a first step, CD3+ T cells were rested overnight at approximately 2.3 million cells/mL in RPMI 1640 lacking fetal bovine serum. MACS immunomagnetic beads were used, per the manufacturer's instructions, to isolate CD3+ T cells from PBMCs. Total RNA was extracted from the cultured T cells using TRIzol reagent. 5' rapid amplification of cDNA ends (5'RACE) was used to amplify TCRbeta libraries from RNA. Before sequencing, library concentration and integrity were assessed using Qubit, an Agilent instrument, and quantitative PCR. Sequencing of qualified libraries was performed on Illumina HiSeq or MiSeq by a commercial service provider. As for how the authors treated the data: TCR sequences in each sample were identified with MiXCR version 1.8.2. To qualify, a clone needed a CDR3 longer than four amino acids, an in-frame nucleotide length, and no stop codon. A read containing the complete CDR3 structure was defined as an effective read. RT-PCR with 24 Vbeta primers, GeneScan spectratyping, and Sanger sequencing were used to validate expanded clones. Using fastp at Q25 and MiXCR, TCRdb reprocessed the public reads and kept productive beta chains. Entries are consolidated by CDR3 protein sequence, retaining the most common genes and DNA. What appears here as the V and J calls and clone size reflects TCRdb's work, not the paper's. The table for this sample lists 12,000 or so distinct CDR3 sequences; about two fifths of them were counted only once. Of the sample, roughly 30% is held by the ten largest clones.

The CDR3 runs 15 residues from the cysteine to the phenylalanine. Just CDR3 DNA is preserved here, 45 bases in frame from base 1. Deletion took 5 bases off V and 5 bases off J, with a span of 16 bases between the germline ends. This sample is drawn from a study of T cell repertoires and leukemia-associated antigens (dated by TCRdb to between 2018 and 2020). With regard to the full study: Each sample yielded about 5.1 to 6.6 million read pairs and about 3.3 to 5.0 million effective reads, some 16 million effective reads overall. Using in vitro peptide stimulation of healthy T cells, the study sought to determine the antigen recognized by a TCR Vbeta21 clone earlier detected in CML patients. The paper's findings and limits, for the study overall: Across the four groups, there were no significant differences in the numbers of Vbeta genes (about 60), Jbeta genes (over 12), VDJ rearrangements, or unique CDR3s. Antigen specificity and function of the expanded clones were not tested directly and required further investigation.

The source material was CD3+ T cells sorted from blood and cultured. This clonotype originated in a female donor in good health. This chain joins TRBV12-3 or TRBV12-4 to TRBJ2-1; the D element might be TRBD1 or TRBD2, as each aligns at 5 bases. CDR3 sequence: CASSPPGRFHNEQFF. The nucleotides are TGTGCCAGCAGTCCACCGGGACGTTTCCACAATGAGCAGTTCTTC.